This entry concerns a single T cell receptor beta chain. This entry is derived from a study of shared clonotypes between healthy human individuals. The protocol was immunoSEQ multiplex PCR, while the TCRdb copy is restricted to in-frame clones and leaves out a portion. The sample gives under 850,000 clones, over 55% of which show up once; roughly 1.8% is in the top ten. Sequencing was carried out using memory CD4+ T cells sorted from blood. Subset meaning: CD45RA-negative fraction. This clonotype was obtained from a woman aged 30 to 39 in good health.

CDR3 nucleotides: TGTGCCAGCTCACCGGAGACAGGGGGCTCCTACAATGAGCAGTTCTTC. Protein sequence: CASSPETGGSYNEQFF. The gene calls are TRBV18 and TRBJ2-1, with TRBD1 identical over 9 bases. Germline V gene sequence: CDR1 KGHSH, CDR2 LQKENI. J gave up 0 bases and V 3 bases, and 3 bases lay outside the gene matches. The CDR3 runs 16 residues.